The T cell receptor (beta chain) under discussion was sequenced for a study of blood T cell repertoires in COVID-19. Study-wide context: The origin of the acute and convalescent COVID-19 samples was the United States, Italy and Spain. T cells, B-cell-depleted T cells, or PBMCs supplied cDNA or gDNA.

Germline V lookup: CDR1 LGHDT, CDR2 YNNKEL (reference sequence). This CDR3 has 18 amino acids. The J segment lost 2 bases and the V segment lost 4 bases, leaving 13 bases of the junction unmatched. Per the original data handling: Estimates of nucleated cell counts were drawn from the amplification of reference gene primers. TCRdb keeps only in-frame clones here, not all; method: immunoSEQ multiplex PCR. V and J calls and clone size are copied from that table; D and trimming were computed from the DNA. The sample records fewer than 300,000 clones, more than 70% being singletons. The chain is built from TRBV3-1 (or the pseudogene TRBV3-2) and TRBJ2-3; TRBD2 matches 9 bases. The sample comprised peripheral blood. The TCR sequence derives from a man older than 75 with acute or convalescent COVID-19. The CDR3 loop is CASSLPAGLAGYTDTQYF. The DNA for the CDR3 is TGTGCCAGCAGCCTCCCCGCTGGGCTAGCGGGATACACAGATACGCAGTATTTT.